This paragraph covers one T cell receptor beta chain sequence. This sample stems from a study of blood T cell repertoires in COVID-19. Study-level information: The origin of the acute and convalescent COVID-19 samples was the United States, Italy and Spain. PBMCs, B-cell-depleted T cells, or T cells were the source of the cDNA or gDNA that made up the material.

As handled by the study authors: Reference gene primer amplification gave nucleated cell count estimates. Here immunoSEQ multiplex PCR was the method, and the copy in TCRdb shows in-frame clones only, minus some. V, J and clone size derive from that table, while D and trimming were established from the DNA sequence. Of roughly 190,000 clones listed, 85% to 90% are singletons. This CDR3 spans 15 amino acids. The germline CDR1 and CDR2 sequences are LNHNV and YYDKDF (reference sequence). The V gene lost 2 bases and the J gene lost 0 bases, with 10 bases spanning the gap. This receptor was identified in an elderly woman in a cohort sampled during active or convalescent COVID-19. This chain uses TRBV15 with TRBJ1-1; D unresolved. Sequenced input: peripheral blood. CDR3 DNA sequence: TGTGCCACCAGCAGACCAACGGTTATGAACACTGAAGCTTTCTTT. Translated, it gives CATSRPTVMNTEAFF.